What follows describes a single TCR beta chain. Its antigen is as yet unknown. The sample belongs to a study of vaccination and CD4 T cells after COVID-19. Background on the study: Six male and four female convalescents took part, two of them Hispanic. A median of roughly 72 days (range 14 to 241) separated dose two from the taking of post-vaccine samples.

Germline CDR1 and CDR2: DFQATT and SNEGSKA (reference sequence). V shed 3 bases and J shed 6 bases, with 13 bases lying between them. The length of the CDR3 is 13 residues. Study-wide results and caveats: Spike mono-reactivity held for 304 of 307 vaccine-specific clones in convalescent patients. Reactive clone data from convalescent patients indicated a median of roughly 90% appearing only post-vaccination.

TCRdb independently ran MiXCR on the PCR reads; one entry per CDR3 protein. The data show approximately 20,000 distinct CDR3 sequences, with over 45% seen just once and 0.95% to 1.3% held by the top ten. The TCR originated in a human donor who had recovered from COVID-19. The chain has TRBV20-1 and TRBJ2-3; D might be TRBD1 (6 bases). The specimen was CD4+ T cells from blood, collected after SARS-CoV-2 vaccination. The CDR3 is CSASLFQGDTQYF. In nucleotides, the CDR3 is TGCAGTGCTAGCCTCTTCCAGGGGGATACGCAGTATTTT.